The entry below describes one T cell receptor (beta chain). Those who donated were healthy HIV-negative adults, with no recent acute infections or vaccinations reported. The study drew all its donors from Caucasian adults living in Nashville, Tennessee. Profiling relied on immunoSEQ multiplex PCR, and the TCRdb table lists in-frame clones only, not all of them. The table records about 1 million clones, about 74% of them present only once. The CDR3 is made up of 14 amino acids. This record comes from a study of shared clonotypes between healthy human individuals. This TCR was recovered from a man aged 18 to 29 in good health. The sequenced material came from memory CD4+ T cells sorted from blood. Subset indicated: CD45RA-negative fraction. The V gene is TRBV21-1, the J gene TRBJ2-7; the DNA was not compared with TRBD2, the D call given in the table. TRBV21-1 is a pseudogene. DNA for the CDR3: TGTGCCAGCAGCCCCACTAGCGGAGACTACGAGCAGTACTTC. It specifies CASSPTSGDYEQYF.